The present T cell receptor (beta chain) was sequenced within a study of Ad26.COV2.S vaccination and SARS-CoV-2 variants. Specified treatment: about 20 received Ad26.COV2.S at low or high dose, single or two shots; about 5 received placebo; per-sample allocation not given. Sample collection was performed on day 63 after the first vaccine or placebo injection. Some clones are missing from TCRdb's copy, which holds only in-frame ones; the method was immunoSEQ multiplex PCR. The sample records about 280,000 clones, around 87% being singletons. Germline V gene lookup returns CDR1 MDHEN and CDR2 SYDVKM. J was trimmed by 1 base and V by 6 bases; bases with no gene match: 3. The CDR3 has 14 residues.

The sequence derives from a person aged 18 to 59 who received the Ad26.COV2.S COVID-19 vaccine or a placebo. The sequenced sample was peripheral blood, obtained in a trial of Ad26.COV2.S vaccine versus placebo. V usage is TRBV28 and J usage is TRBJ1-1; 9 bases are shared with TRBD1. CDR3: CASSGGQGNTEAFF. In DNA form, the CDR3 reads TGTGCCAGCAGCGGGGGACAGGGGAACACTGAAGCTTTCTTT.